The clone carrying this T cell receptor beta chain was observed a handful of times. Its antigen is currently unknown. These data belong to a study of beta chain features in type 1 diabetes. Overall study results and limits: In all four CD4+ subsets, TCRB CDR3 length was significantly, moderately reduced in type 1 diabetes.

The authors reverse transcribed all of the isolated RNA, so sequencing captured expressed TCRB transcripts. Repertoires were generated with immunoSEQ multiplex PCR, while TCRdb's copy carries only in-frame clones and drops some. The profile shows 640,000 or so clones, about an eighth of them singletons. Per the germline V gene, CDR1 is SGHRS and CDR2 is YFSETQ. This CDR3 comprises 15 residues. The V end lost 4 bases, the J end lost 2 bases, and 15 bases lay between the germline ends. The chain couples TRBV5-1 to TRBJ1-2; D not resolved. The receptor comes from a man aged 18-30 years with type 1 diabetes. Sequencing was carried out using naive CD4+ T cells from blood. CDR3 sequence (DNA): TGCGCCAGCAGCCAATCAGTTCAGGTCAACTATGGCTACACCTTC. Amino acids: CASSQSVQVNYGYTF. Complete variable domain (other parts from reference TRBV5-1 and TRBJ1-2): KAGVTQTPRYLIKTRGQQVTLSCSPISGHRSVSWYQQTPGQGLQFLFEYFSETQRNKGNFPGRFSGRQFSNSRSEMNVSTLELGDSALYLCASSQSVQVNYGYTFGSGTRLTVV.